A single sample gave rise to the 11 T cell receptor beta chains below, sequenced in a study of cytomegalovirus exposure and HLA in healthy donors. The study ran its PCR with 60 Vbeta and 13 Jbeta primers. Libraries were prepared by immunoSEQ multiplex PCR; TCRdb keeps only in-frame clonotypes and omits some of them. The sample includes 150,000 to 200,000 clones, 68% of them seen just once. Sequencing was done on a sample of PBMCs. The receptor source for this set is a middle-aged man in good health and CMV-seronegative.

This clone came up a few times. This chain joins TRBV29-1 and TRBJ1-1; the D is unclear. Germline V gene data show CDR1 as SQVTM and CDR2 as ANQGSEA. V was pared by 4 bases and J by 1 base, with 10 bases between. The CDR3 totals 13 residues. CDR3 bases: TGCAGCGTTGCATGGAGTACGAACACTGAAGCTTTCTTT. Protein product: CSVAWSTNTEAFF.

Comment on this clone: At one end the junction does not follow the germline gene, possibly because of a read error. This rearrangement joins TRBV27 to TRBJ1-6, with TRBD1 matching 9 bases. This CDR3 is 21 amino acids long. Germline V gene sequence: CDR1 MNHEY, CDR2 SMNVEV (reference sequence). CDR3 protein: CASSLKGLNRGLRVYNSPLHF. The CDR3 bases are TGTGCCAGCAGCTTAAAGGGGCTGAACAGGGGGCTGAGGGTCTATAATTCCCCCCTCCACTTT.

The chain has TRBV7-7 and TRBJ2-1; 10 positions match TRBD2. The V gene end was trimmed by 5 bases and the J gene end by 5 bases; junction bases not matched to a gene: 6. The CDR3 has 15 residues. Germline V CDR1 and CDR2: SSHAT, FNYEAQ (reference sequence). The CDR3 region is CASSPAGGQNNEQFF. The CDR3 DNA sequence: TGTGCCAGCAGCCCAGCGGGGGGGCAGAACAATGAGCAGTTCTTC.

This clone was detected once. This chain uses TRBV4-2 with TRBJ2-3; no clear D. V lost 1 base, J lost 6 bases, and 14 bases lay in between. Germline CDR1 and CDR2: LGHNA and YNFKEQ. The CDR3 is made up of 15 amino acids. CDR3 sequence: CASSQGGPGSDTQYF. DNA for the CDR3: TGTGCCAGCAGCCAAGGAGGCCCCGGTAGCGATACGCAGTATTTT.

The genes are TRBV9 and TRBJ2-1, with D perhaps matching TRBD2 (6 bases). The germline CDR1 and CDR2 sequences are SGDLS and YYNGEE. This CDR3 region has 15 residues. V was pared by 5 bases and J by 0 bases, with 12 bases between. CDR3 coding DNA: TGTGCCAGCAGTCCTGGACTAAGCTCCTACAATGAGCAGTTCTTC. Translating gives CASSPGLSSYNEQFF.

V usage is TRBV7-2 and J usage is TRBJ2-3, with D maybe TRBD2 (5 bases). The CDR3 covers 14 residues. Germline V gene sequence: CDR1 SGHTA, CDR2 FQGNSA. V was pared by 10 bases and J by 7 bases, with 21 bases between. The CDR3 coding sequence is TGTGCCACCGCACTTAGGTCCCGGGGAAATACGCAGTATTTT. Translating gives CATALRSRGNTQYF.

The chain combines TRBV11-2 with TRBJ2-1; 7 nucleotides match TRBD1. Germline CDR1 reads SGHAT; CDR2 reads FQNNGV. This CDR3 spans 13 amino acids. With V trimmed by 6 bases and J by 10 bases, 9 bases remained unmatched. This chain's CDR3 is CASSSSRTGEQFF. The CDR3 coding sequence is TGTGCCAGCAGTTCGTCTCGGACAGGAGAGCAGTTCTTC.

The gene calls are TRBV7-9 and TRBJ1-1; possibly TRBD1 for D (6 bases). V lost 2 bases to trimming and J lost 5 bases, with 15 bases between them. The CDR3 is made up of 15 amino acids. Germline V gene sequence: CDR1 SEHNR, CDR2 FQNEAQ (reference sequence). The CDR3, as DNA: TGTGCCAGCAGCTTACAAGGCACAGGGAAAACTGAAGCTTTCTTT. Translated, it gives CASSLQGTGKTEAFF. The full variable domain, completed using reference TRBV7-9 and TRBJ1-1, is DTGVSQNPRHKITKRGQNVTFRCDPISEHNRLYWYRQTLGQGPEFLTYFQNEAQLEKSRLLSDRFSAERPKGSFSTLEIQRTEQGDSAMYLCASSLQGTGKTEAFFGQGTRLTVV.

V is TRBV5-1 and J is TRBJ2-5, with D maybe TRBD1 (5 bases). Trimming removed 0 bases from V and 5 bases from J, with 23 bases in between. The CDR3 contains 18 residues. The V gene's germline CDR1 is SGHRS and CDR2 YFSETQ. The CDR3 here is CASSLGGFGGARGETQYF. The CDR3, as DNA: TGCGCCAGCAGCTTGGGGGGCTTCGGTGGGGCCAGAGGCGAGACCCAGTACTTC. The full variable domain, its missing parts supplied by reference TRBV5-1 and TRBJ2-5, is KAGVTQTPRYLIKTRGQQVTLSCSPISGHRSVSWYQQTPGQGLQFLFEYFSETQRNKGNFPGRFSGRQFSNSRSEMNVSTLELGDSALYLCASSLGGFGGARGETQYFGPGTRLLVL.

In its sample, this clone was seen a few times. The V call is TRBV10-3, the J call TRBJ1-6; perhaps TRBD1 as D (6 bases). Between the trimmed V and J ends, which lost 7 bases and 7 bases, there was a span of 14 bases. The germline gives CDR1 ENHRY, CDR2 SYGVKD. CDR3 length equals 14 residues. The CDR3: CAIIAPGENSPLHF. DNA for the CDR3: TGTGCCATCATCGCCCCAGGGGAGAATTCACCCCTCCACTTT.

In its sample, this clone was seen once. The V call is TRBV11-3, the J call TRBJ2-5, with D possibly TRBD2 on 6 matching bases. CDR1 and CDR2 from the germline V gene are SGHNT and YENEEA. V was trimmed by 5 bases and J by 4 bases, leaving 20 bases between them. CDR3 size: 16 residues. The CDR3 bases are TGTGCCAGCAGCCTATCTAGCGTCCGGGGCCCAGAGACCCAGTACTTC. Its protein product is CASSLSSVRGPETQYF.